This record looks at one TCR beta chain sequence and its context. Treatment specified: around 19 received Ad26.COV2.S at low or high dose, single or two shots; 5 received placebo; per-sample allocation not given. All samples were drawn on day 63, counting from the first vaccine or placebo injection. This sample is drawn from a study of Ad26.COV2.S vaccination and SARS-CoV-2 variants. In the study overall: Each vaccinee took Ad26.COV2.S intramuscularly, once or twice 56 days apart.

TCRdb's table, derived via immunoSEQ multiplex PCR, lists solely in-frame clones and lacks some. The sample shows around 500,000 clones, about 89% of them seen only once. V lost 3 bases, J lost 8 bases, and 16 bases stayed unmatched. The CDR3 has 16 residues. Germline CDR1 reads SGHRS; CDR2 reads YFSETQ. Sequencing used peripheral blood, obtained in a trial of Ad26.COV2.S vaccine versus placebo. The V and J genes are TRBV5-1 and TRBJ1-2, with TRBD1 identical over 7 bases. The receptor was isolated from a person aged 18 to 59 who received the Ad26.COV2.S COVID-19 vaccine or a placebo. CDR3 nucleotide sequence: TGCGCCAGCAGCTCGGGTGTTTTGAGACAGGGTTCGGGCTACACCTTC. Its translation: CASSSGVLRQGSGYTF.